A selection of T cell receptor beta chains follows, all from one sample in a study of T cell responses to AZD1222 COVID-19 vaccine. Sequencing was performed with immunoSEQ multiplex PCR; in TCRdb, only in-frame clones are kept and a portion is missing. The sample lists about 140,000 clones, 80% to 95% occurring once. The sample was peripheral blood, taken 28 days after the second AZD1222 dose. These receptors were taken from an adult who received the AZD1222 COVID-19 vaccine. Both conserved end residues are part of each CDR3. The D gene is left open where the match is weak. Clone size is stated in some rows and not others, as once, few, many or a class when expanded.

CDR3 DNA: TGTGCCAGCAGCTCGACTAGCGGGGGGCTAAATGAGCAGTTCTTC; CDR3 protein: CASSSTSGGLNEQFF; D gene: TRBD2; clone size: NA; J gene: TRBJ2-1; V gene: TRBV11-2
CDR3 DNA: TGTGCCAGTACCAAAGGTTTGGGAGGGGAGCTGTTTTTT; CDR3 protein: CASTKGLGGELFF; D gene: NA; clone size: NA; J gene: TRBJ2-2; V gene: TRBV19
CDR3 DNA: TGTGCCACAGCGGGGGGAAGGGAGACCCAGTACTTC; CDR3 protein: CATAGGRETQYF; D gene: TRBD2; clone size: few; J gene: TRBJ2-5; V gene: TRBV2
CDR3 DNA: TGTGCCAGTAGTACCGGCAAGGGGTCCCGAAACATTCAGTACTTC; CDR3 protein: CASSTGKGSRNIQYF; D gene: NA; clone size: once; J gene: TRBJ2-4; V gene: TRBV19
CDR3 DNA: TGTGCCAGCACCCCCGGCACCCTCGGGGAGCAGTACTTC; CDR3 protein: CASTPGTLGEQYF; D gene: NA; clone size: NA; J gene: TRBJ2-7; V gene: TRBV7-9
CDR3 DNA: TGCGCCAGCAGTGCCGCGGCTGGACAGGGGGGGAACTATGGCTACACCTTC; CDR3 protein: CASSAAAGQGGNYGYTF; D gene: TRBD1; clone size: NA; J gene: TRBJ1-2; V gene: TRBV10-2
CDR3 DNA: TGTGCCAGCAGCTTAGAGGGCGGGACCCTTTACAATGAGCAGTTCTTC; CDR3 protein: CASSLEGGTLYNEQFF; D gene: NA; clone size: NA; J gene: TRBJ2-1; V gene: TRBV11-3
CDR3 DNA: TGCAGCGTTATAAACCACGAGCAGTACTTC; CDR3 protein: CSVINHEQYF; D gene: NA; clone size: NA; J gene: TRBJ2-7; V gene: TRBV29-1
CDR3 DNA: TGTGCCAGCTTAGGACAGGGAGTGGAAAAACTGTTTTTT; CDR3 protein: CASLGQGVEKLFF; D gene: TRBD1; clone size: NA; J gene: TRBJ1-4; V gene: TRBV6-4
CDR3 DNA: TGTGCCAGCAGTCCTTTCAGGGGGGAACAGCCCCAGCATTTT; CDR3 protein: CASSPFRGEQPQHF; D gene: TRBD1; clone size: NA; J gene: TRBJ1-5; V gene: TRBV6-5
CDR3 DNA: TGCGCCAGCAGCGTGGAAGGCGGGAGAGGAGAGACCCAGTACTTC; CDR3 protein: CASSVEGGRGETQYF; D gene: TRBD2; clone size: NA; J gene: TRBJ2-5; V gene: TRBV5-1
CDR3 DNA: TGTGCCAGCAGTATCAGGGCCGAAAATTCACCCCTCCACTTT; CDR3 protein: CASSIRAENSPLHF; D gene: NA; clone size: NA; J gene: TRBJ1-6; V gene: TRBV6-5
CDR3 DNA: TGTGCCAGCAGTTACGGAGATGAGCAGTTCTTC; CDR3 protein: CASSYGDEQFF; D gene: NA; clone size: once; J gene: TRBJ2-1; V gene: TRBV6-5
CDR3 DNA: TGTGCCAGCAGACCCGGGGCCTACGAGCAGTACTTC; CDR3 protein: CASRPGAYEQYF; D gene: NA; clone size: NA; J gene: TRBJ2-7; V gene: TRBV6-5
CDR3 DNA: TGCGCCAGCAGCCACGGGACTTTAAATGAAAAACTGTTTTTT; CDR3 protein: CASSHGTLNEKLFF; D gene: NA; clone size: NA; J gene: TRBJ1-4; V gene: TRBV4-3
CDR3 DNA: TGCGCCAGCAGCTTGGTCGCGACAGGGGCCATTGGGAATGAAAAACTGTTTTTT; CDR3 protein: CASSLVATGAIGNEKLFF; D gene: TRBD1; clone size: NA; J gene: TRBJ1-4; V gene: TRBV5-1
CDR3 DNA: TGTGCCAGCAGCTTAGAGGGTGGGTCGCCCCAGCATTTT; CDR3 protein: CASSLEGGSPQHF; D gene: NA; clone size: NA; J gene: TRBJ1-5; V gene: TRBV7-9
CDR3 DNA: TGTGCCAGCAGCCCCTATGGAGCGAACACTGAAGCTTTCTTT; CDR3 protein: CASSPYGANTEAFF; D gene: NA; clone size: NA; J gene: TRBJ1-1; V gene: TRBV7-8
CDR3 DNA: TGTGCCAGTAGTATCGGGAATCGACAGGCCTATAGCAATCAGCCCCAGCATTTT; CDR3 protein: CASSIGNRQAYSNQPQHF; D gene: NA; clone size: NA; J gene: TRBJ1-5; V gene: TRBV19
CDR3 DNA: TGTGCCAGCAGTTTATACAGGGGAGGCCCCTACGAGCAGTACTTC; CDR3 protein: CASSLYRGGPYEQYF; D gene: NA; clone size: once; J gene: TRBJ2-7; V gene: TRBV27
CDR3 DNA: TGTGCCAGCAGTTCCCACGACAGGGGAAATGGCTACACCTTC; CDR3 protein: CASSSHDRGNGYTF; D gene: TRBD1; clone size: once; J gene: TRBJ1-2; V gene: TRBV6-5
CDR3 DNA: TGTGCCAGCAGCTTAGGAGGGAGTAACTATGGCTACACCTTC; CDR3 protein: CASSLGGSNYGYTF; D gene: NA; clone size: once; J gene: TRBJ1-2; V gene: TRBV7-2
CDR3 DNA: TGTGCCAGCAGCGTACGAAGGACGGAAACTAACTATGGCTACACCTTC; CDR3 protein: CASSVRRTETNYGYTF; D gene: NA; clone size: NA; J gene: TRBJ1-2; V gene: TRBV9
CDR3 DNA: TGCGCCAGCAGGGCCCAGGGGGACTGGGACATTCAGTACTTC; CDR3 protein: CASRAQGDWDIQYF; D gene: NA; clone size: few; J gene: TRBJ2-4; V gene: TRBV5-1
CDR3 DNA: TGTGCCAGCAGTTACTCGGGGGGGGTAAAACTGTTTTTT; CDR3 protein: CASSYSGGVKLFF; D gene: NA; clone size: NA; J gene: TRBJ1-4; V gene: TRBV6-5
CDR3 DNA: TGTGCCAGCAGAGGTCGACAGGGGGCGGTTTTGAACACTGAAGCTTTCTTT; CDR3 protein: CASRGRQGAVLNTEAFF; D gene: TRBD1; clone size: NA; J gene: TRBJ1-1; V gene: TRBV2
CDR3 DNA: TGTGCCAGCAGCTTGGATGGGGGGGCGCGGACTGAAGCTTTCTTT; CDR3 protein: CASSLDGGARTEAFF; D gene: NA; clone size: NA; J gene: TRBJ1-1; V gene: TRBV5-6
CDR3 DNA: TGTGCCAGCAGCCCTAGCGGGAGCACAGATACGCAGTATTTT; CDR3 protein: CASSPSGSTDTQYF; D gene: TRBD2; clone size: NA; J gene: TRBJ2-3; V gene: TRBV7-3
CDR3 DNA: TGTGCCAGCAGTTTATCGTCCGGGGACGTTTACTATGGCTACACCTTC; CDR3 protein: CASSLSSGDVYYGYTF; D gene: NA; clone size: NA; J gene: TRBJ1-2; V gene: TRBV27
CDR3 DNA: TGTGCCAGCAGGAAGACAGGGGCGAACACTGAAGCTTTCTTT; CDR3 protein: CASRKTGANTEAFF; D gene: TRBD1; clone size: once; J gene: TRBJ1-1; V gene: TRBV5-6
CDR3 DNA: TGCGCCATCTTAAGGGAGGCCCTAGCCAATGAGCAGTTCTTC; CDR3 protein: CAILREALANEQFF; D gene: NA; clone size: NA; J gene: TRBJ2-1; V gene: TRBV23-1
CDR3 DNA: TGTGCCAGCAGCCACGAGGTAACCAGAATAGACTGGAACACTGAAGCTTTCTTT; CDR3 protein: CASSHEVTRIDWNTEAFF; D gene: NA; clone size: NA; J gene: TRBJ1-1; V gene: TRBV3-1/TRBV3-2
CDR3 DNA: TGTGCCAGCAGCCAGAGGGACTATGGCTACACCTTC; CDR3 protein: CASSQRDYGYTF; D gene: NA; clone size: NA; J gene: TRBJ1-2; V gene: TRBV13
CDR3 DNA: TGTGCCAGAATCCCGGGAGGGGGGGAGCTTAACTATGGCTACACCTTC; CDR3 protein: CARIPGGGELNYGYTF; D gene: NA; clone size: NA; J gene: TRBJ1-2; V gene: TRBV3-1/TRBV3-2
CDR3 DNA: TGTGCCAGCAGCTGGCGAGGGTCTTCTTGCCCCTATGGCTACACCTTC; CDR3 protein: CASSWRGSSCPYGYTF; D gene: NA; clone size: NA; J gene: TRBJ1-2; V gene: TRBV7-8
CDR3 DNA: TGTGCCAGCAGCTTAAGGGCAGGGAAGACTGGGGCCAACGTCCTGACTTTC; CDR3 protein: CASSLRAGKTGANVLTF; D gene: NA; clone size: NA; J gene: TRBJ2-6; V gene: TRBV7-8
CDR3 DNA: TGTGCCAGCAGCTTATCCCCTACAGGGGGATTACAAGAGACCCAGTACTTC; CDR3 protein: CASSLSPTGGLQETQYF; D gene: TRBD1; clone size: few; J gene: TRBJ2-5; V gene: TRBV7-2
CDR3 DNA: TGTGCCAGCAGCGTAGAAGGAGGCATATTAGGAGAGCAGTACTTC; CDR3 protein: CASSVEGGILGEQYF; D gene: NA; clone size: NA; J gene: TRBJ2-7; V gene: TRBV9
CDR3 DNA: TGCGCCAGCAGCTTCGGACTAGCGGACGCTGAAGAGACCCAGTACTTC; CDR3 protein: CASSFGLADAEETQYF; D gene: TRBD2; clone size: NA; J gene: TRBJ2-5; V gene: TRBV5-1
CDR3 DNA: TGTGCCAGCAGCTCGACATACGCCGGAGTACTGGGGAGAGATACGCAGTATTTT; CDR3 protein: CASSSTYAGVLGRDTQYF; D gene: NA; clone size: NA; J gene: TRBJ2-3; V gene: TRBV5-4
CDR3 DNA: TGTGCCAGTAGTGCCCGGAGCGGTATCTACGAGCAGTACTTC; CDR3 protein: CASSARSGIYEQYF; D gene: NA; clone size: NA; J gene: TRBJ2-7; V gene: TRBV19
CDR3 DNA: TGTGCCAGCAGTGATATGTGGAGGGGGAACTATGGCTACACCTTC; CDR3 protein: CASSDMWRGNYGYTF; D gene: NA; clone size: NA; J gene: TRBJ1-2; V gene: TRBV6-1